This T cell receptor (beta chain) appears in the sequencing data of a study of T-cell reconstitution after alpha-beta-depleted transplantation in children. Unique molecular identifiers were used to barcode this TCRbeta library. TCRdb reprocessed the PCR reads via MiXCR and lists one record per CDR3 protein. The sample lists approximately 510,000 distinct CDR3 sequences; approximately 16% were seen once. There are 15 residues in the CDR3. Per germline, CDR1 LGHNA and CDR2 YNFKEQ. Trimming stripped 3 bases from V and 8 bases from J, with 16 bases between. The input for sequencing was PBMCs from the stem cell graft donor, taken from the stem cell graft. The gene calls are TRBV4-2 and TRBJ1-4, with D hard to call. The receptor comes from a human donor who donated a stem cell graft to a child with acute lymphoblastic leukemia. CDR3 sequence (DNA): TGTGCCAGCAGCCAGATCCTTCTCGGGCGGGAAAAACTGTTTTTT. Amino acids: CASSQILLGREKLFF.